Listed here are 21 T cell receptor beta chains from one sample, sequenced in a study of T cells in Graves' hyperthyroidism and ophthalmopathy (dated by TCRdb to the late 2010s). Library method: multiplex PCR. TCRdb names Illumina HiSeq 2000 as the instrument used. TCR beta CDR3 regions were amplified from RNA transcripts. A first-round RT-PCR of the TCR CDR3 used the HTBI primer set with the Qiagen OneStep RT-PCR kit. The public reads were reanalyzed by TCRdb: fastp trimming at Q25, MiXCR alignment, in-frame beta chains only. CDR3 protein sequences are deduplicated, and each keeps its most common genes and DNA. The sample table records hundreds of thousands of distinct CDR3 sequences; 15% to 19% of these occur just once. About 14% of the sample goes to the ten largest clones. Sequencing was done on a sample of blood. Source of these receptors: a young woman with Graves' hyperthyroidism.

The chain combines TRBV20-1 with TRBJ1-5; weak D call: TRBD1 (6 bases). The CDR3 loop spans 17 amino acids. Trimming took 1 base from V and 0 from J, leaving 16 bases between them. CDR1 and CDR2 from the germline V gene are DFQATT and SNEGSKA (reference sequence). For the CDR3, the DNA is TGCAGTGCTAGAGCACCTAAACGACAGGTTAGCAATCAGCCCCAGCATTTT. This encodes CSARAPKRQVSNQPQHF.

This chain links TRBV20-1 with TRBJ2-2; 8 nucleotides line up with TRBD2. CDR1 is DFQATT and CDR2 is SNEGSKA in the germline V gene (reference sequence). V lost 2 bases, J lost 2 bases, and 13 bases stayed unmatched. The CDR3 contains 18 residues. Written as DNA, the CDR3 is TGCAGTGCTAGACTACCCAGGACGGGGGGGCCTAACACCGGGGAGCTGTTTTTT. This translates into CSARLPRTGGPNTGELFF.

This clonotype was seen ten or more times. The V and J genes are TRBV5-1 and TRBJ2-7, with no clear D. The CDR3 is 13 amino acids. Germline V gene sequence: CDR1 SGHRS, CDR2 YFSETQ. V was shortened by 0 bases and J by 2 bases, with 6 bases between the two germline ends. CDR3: CASSLEAPYEQYF. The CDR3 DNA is TGCGCCAGCAGCTTGGAGGCCCCCTACGAGCAGTACTTC.

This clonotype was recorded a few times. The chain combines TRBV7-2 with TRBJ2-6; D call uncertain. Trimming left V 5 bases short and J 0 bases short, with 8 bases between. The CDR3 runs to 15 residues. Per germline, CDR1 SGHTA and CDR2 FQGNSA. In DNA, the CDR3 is TGTGCCAGCAGCCCGAGCGACTCTGGGGCCAACGTCCTGACTTTC. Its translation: CASSPSDSGANVLTF.

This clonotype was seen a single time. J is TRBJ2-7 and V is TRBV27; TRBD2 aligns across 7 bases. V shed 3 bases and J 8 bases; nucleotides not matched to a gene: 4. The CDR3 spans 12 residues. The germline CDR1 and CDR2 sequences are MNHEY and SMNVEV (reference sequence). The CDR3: CASSFAGDKQYF. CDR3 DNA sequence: TGTGCCAGCAGTTTCGCGGGGGATAAGCAGTACTTC.

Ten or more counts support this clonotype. CDR3 loop: CSAIGTSGSDGELFF. The CDR3 nucleotides are TGCAGTGCTATAGGGACTAGCGGGAGTGACGGGGAGCTGTTTTTT. The chain couples TRBV20-1 to TRBJ2-2; 14 nucleotides match TRBD2. This CDR3 has 15 residues. Germline V CDR1 and CDR2: DFQATT, SNEGSKA (reference sequence). V shed 4 bases and J 7 bases; nucleotides not matched to a gene: 5.

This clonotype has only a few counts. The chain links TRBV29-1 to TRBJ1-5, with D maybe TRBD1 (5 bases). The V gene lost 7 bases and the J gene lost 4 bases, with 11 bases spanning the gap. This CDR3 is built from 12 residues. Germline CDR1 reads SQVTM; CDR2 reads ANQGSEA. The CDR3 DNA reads TGCAGCGCCCCAGACAGAAATCAGCCCCAGCATTTT. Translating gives CSAPDRNQPQHF.

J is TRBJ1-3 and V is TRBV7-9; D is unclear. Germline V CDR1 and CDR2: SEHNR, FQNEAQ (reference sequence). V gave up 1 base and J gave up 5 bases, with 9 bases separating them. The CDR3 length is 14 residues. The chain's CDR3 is CASSLGSTRNTIYF. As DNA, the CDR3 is TGTGCCAGCAGCTTAGGGAGTACGAGAAACACCATATATTTT.

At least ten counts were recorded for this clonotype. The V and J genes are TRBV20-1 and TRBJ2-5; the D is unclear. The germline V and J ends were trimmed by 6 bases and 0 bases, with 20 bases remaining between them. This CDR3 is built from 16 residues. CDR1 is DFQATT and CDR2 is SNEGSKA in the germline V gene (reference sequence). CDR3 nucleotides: TGCAGTGCCGGCAGGTCGGCAGATTGGTACCAAGAGACCCAGTACTTC. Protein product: CSAGRSADWYQETQYF.

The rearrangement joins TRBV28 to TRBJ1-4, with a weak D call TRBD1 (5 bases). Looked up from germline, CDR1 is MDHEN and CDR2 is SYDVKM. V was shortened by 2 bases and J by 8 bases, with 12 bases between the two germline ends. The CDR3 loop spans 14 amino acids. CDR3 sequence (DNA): TGTGCCAGCAGTTTAATCAGGGTAGGAGAAAAACTGTTTTTT. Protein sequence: CASSLIRVGEKLFF.

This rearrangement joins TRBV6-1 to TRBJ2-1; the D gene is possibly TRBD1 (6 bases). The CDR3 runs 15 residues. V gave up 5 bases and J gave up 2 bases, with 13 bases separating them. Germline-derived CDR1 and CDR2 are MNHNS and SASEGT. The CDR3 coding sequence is TGTGCCAGCAGTAAGGCCCGGACAGCCTACAATGAGCAGTTCTTC. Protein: CASSKARTAYNEQFF.

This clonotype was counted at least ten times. In DNA, the CDR3 is TGTGCCAGCAGCTTTGGGGGTATAGGGACAGATACGCAGTATTTT. Residues: CASSFGGIGTDTQYF. The chain recombines TRBV11-2 with TRBJ2-3; D is possibly TRBD1 or TRBD2 (5 bases each). This CDR3 comprises 15 residues. V lost 3 bases, J lost 3 bases, and 13 bases lay in between. Germline values: CDR1 SGHAT, CDR2 FQNNGV. Full variable domain (missing parts from reference TRBV11-2 and TRBJ2-3): EAGVAQSPRYKIIEKRQSVAFWCNPISGHATLYWYQQILGQGPKLLIQFQNNGVVDDSQLPKDRFSAERLKGVDSTLKIQPAKLEDSAVYLCASSFGGIGTDTQYFGPGTRLTVL.

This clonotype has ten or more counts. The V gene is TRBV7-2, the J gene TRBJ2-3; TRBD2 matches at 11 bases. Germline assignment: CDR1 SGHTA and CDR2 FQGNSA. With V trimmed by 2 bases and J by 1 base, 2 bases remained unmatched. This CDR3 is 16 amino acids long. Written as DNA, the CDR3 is TGTGCCAGCAGCTTATCTAGCGGGGGGCGCACAGATACGCAGTATTTT. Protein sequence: CASSLSSGGRTDTQYF.

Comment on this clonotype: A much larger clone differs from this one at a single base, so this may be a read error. CDR3 loop: CASSSQGESGYTF. Here the CDR3 DNA reads TGTGCCAGCTCGTCTCAGGGAGAGAGTGGCTACACCTTC. The chain links TRBV18 to TRBJ1-2; D perhaps matches TRBD1 (5 bases). CDR1 is KGHSH and CDR2 is LQKENI in the germline V gene. V lost 6 bases and J 7 bases, leaving 15 bases between the germline ends. The CDR3 totals 13 residues.

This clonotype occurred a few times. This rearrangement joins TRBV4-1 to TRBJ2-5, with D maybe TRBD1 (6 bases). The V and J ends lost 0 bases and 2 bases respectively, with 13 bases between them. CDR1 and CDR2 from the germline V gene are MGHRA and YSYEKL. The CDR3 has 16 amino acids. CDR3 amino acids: CASSQDRAGDQETQYF. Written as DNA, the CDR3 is TGCGCCAGCAGCCAAGATCGGGCAGGGGATCAAGAGACCCAGTACTTC.

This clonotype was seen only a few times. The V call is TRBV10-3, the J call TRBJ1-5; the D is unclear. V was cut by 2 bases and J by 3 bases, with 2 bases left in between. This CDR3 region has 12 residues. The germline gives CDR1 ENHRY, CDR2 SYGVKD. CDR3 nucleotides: TGTGCCATCAGTGAGCACAATCAGCCCCAGCATTTT. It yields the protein CAISEHNQPQHF.

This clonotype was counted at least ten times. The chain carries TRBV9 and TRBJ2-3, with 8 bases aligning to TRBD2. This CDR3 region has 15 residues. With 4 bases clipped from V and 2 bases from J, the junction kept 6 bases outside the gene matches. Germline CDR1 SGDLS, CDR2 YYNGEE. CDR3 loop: CASSPRGRNTDTQYF. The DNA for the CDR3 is TGTGCCAGCAGCCCCCGCGGGAGGAACACAGATACGCAGTATTTT.

The CDR3 sequence is CASREGLPGANEQFF. The CDR3 region has the DNA TGTGCCAGCAGAGAGGGACTGCCGGGGGCCAATGAGCAGTTCTTC. The gene calls are TRBV5-6 and TRBJ2-1; D could derive from TRBD1 or TRBD2 (6 bases each). The germline V gene encodes CDR1 SGHDT and CDR2 YYEEEE. V gave up 5 bases and J gave up 6 bases, with 18 bases separating them. The CDR3 has 15 amino acids.

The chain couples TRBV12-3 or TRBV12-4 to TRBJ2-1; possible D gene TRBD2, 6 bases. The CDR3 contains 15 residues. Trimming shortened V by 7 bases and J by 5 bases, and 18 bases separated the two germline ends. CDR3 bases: TGTGCCAGCACCCCGGTGGGACTGCCAAACAATGAGCAGTTCTTC. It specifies CASTPVGLPNNEQFF.

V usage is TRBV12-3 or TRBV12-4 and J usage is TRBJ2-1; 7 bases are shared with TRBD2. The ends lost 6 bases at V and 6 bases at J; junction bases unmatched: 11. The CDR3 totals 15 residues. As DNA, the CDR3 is TGTGCCAGCAGCACCGGGCGGGAGCTTCGCAATGAGCAGTTCTTC. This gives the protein CASSTGRELRNEQFF.

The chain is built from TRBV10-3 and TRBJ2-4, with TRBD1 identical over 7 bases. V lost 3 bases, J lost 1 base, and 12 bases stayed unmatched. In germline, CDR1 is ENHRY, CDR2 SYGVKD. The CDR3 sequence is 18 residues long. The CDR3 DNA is TGTGCCATCAGTGACCACGGGGCAGGGGGTTTGGCCAAAAACATTCAGTACTTC. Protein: CAISDHGAGGLAKNIQYF.